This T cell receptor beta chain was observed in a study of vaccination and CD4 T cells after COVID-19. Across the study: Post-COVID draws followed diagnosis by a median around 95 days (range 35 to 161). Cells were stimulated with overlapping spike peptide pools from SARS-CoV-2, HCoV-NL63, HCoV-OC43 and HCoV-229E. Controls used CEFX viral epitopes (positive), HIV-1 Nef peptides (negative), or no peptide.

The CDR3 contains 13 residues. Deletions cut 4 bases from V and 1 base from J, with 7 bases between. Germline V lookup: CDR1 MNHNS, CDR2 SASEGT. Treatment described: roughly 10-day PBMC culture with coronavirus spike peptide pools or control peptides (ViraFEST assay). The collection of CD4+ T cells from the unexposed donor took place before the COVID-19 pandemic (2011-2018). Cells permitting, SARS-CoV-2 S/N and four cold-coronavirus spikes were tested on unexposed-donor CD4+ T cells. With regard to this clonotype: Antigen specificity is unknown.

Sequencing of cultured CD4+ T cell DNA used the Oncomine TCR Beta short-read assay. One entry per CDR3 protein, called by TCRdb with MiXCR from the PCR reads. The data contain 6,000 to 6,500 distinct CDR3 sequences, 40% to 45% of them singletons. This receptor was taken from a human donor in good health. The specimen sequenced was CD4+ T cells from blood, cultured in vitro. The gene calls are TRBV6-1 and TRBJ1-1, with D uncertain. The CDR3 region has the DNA TGTGCCAGCAGTGGTGAGCCGAACACTGAAGCTTTCTTT. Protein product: CASSGEPNTEAFF.